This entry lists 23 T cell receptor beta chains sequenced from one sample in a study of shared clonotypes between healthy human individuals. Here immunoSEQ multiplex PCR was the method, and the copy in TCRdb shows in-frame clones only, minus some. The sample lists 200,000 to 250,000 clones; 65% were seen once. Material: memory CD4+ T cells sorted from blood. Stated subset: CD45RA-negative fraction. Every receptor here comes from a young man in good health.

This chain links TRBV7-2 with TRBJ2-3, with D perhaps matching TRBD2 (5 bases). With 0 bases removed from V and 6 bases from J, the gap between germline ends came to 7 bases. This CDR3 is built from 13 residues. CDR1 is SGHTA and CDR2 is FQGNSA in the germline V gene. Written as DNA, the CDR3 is TGTGCCAGCAGCTTAGCTGGCGGGGATACGCAGTATTTT. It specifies CASSLAGGDTQYF.

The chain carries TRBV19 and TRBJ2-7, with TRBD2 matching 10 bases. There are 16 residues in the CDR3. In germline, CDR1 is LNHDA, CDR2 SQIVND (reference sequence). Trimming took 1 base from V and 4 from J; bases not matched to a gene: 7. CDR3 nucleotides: TGTGCCAGTAGTATAGTGGCTAGCGGGAGTATGTACGAGCAGTACTTC. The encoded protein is CASSIVASGSMYEQYF.

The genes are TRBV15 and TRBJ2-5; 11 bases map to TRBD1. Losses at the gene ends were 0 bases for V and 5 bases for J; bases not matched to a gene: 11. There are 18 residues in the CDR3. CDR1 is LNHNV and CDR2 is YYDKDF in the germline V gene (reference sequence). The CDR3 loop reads CATSRDPPDRGLRETQYF. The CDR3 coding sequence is TGTGCCACCAGCAGAGACCCCCCGGACAGGGGGCTTAGGGAGACCCAGTACTTC.

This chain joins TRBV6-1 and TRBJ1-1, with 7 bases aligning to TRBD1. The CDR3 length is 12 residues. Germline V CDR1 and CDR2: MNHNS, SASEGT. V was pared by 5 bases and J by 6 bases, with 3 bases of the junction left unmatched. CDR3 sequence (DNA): TGTGCCAGCAGTCCCAGGGGGTCTGAAGCTTTCTTT. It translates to CASSPRGSEAFF.

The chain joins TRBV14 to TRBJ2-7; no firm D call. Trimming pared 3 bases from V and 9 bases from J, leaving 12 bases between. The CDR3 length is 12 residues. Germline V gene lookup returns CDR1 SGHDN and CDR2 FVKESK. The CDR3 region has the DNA TGTGCCAGCAGCCAGAGCTGGGGAATGCAGTACTTC. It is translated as CASSQSWGMQYF. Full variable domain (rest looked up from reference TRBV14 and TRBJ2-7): EAGVTQFPSHSVIEKGQTVTLRCDPISGHDNLYWYRRVMGKEIKFLLHFVKESKQDESGMPNNRFLAERTGGTYSTLKVQPAELEDSGVYFCASSQSWGMQYFGPGTRLTVT.

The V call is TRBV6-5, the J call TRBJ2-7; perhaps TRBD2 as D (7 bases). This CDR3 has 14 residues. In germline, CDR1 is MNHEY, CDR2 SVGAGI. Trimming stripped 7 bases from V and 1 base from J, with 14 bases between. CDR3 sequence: CASTVGGGSYEQYF. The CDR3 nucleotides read TGTGCCAGCACAGTAGGGGGGGGGTCCTACGAGCAGTACTTC.

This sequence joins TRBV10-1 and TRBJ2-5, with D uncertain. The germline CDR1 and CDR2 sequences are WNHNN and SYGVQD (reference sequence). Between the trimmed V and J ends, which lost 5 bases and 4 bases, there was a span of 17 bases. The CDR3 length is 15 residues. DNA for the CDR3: TGCGCCAGCAGTATACTACTACCTGCAAGAGAGACCCAGTACTTC. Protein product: CASSILLPARETQYF.

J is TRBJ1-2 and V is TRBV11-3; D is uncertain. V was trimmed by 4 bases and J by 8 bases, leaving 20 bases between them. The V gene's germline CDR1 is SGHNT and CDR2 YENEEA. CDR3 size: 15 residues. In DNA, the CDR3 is TGTGCCAGCAGCTCCGGACGAGGAGGCCTTACCGGCTACACCTTC. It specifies CASSSGRGGLTGYTF.

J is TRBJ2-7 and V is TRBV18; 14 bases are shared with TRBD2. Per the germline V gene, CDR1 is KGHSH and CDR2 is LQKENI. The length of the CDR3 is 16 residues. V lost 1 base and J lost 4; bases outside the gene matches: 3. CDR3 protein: CASSPQRTSGRYEQYF. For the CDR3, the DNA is TGTGCCAGCTCACCACAAAGGACTAGCGGGAGGTACGAGCAGTACTTC. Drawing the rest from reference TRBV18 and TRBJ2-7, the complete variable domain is NAGVMQNPRHLVRRRGQEARLRCSPMKGHSHVYWYRQLPEEGLKFMVYLQKENIIDESGMPKERFSAEFPKEGPSILRIQQVVRGDSAAYFCASSPQRTSGRYEQYFGPGTRLTVT.

The CDR3 DNA reads as TGTGCCAGCTCACCATCGACTAGCGGTAGTACAGATACGCAGTATTTT. This translates into CASSPSTSGSTDTQYF. The rearrangement joins TRBV18 to TRBJ2-3; 9 bases fit TRBD2. CDR3 length: 16 amino acids. With V trimmed by 2 bases and J by 3 bases, 6 bases remained unmatched. Germline CDR1 and CDR2: KGHSH and LQKENI.

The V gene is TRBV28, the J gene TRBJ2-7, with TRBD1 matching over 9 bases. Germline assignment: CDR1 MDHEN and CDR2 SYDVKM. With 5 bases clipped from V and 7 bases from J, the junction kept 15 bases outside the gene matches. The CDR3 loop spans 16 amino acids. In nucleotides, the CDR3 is TGTGCCAGCAGTGACCAAAGGACAGGGGCCCGTAAGGAGCAGTACTTC. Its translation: CASSDQRTGARKEQYF.

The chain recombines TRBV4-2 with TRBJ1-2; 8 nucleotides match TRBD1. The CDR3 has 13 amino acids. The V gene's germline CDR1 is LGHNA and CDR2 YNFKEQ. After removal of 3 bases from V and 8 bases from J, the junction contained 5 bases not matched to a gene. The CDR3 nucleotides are TGTGCCAGCAGCCAGGACAGGGAAGACGGCTACACCTTC. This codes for CASSQDREDGYTF.

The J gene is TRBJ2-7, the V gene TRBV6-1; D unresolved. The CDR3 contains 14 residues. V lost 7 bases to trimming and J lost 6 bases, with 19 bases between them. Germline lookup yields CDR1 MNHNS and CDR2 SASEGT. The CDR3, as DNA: TGTGCCAGCATTATCTCCCCCCGTATTTCCGAGCAGTACTTC. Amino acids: CASIISPRISEQYF.

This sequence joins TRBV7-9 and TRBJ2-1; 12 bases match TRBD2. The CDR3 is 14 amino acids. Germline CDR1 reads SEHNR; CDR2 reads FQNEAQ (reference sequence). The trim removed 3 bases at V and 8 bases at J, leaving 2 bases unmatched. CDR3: CASSFLAGGYEQFF. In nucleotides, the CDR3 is TGTGCCAGCAGCTTCCTAGCGGGAGGGTATGAGCAGTTCTTC.

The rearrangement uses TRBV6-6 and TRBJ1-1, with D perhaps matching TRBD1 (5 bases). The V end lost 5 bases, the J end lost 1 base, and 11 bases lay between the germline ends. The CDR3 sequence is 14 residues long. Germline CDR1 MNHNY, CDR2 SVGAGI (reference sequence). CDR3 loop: CASSQGTGNTEAFF. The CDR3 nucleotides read TGTGCCAGCAGTCAAGGGACGGGGAACACTGAAGCTTTCTTT.

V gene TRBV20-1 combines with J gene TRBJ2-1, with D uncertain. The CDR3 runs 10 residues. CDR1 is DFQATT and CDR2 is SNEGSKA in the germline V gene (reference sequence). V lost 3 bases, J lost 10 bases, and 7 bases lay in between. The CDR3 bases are TGCAGTGCTAGGTCGCGGGAGCAGTTCTTC. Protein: CSARSREQFF.

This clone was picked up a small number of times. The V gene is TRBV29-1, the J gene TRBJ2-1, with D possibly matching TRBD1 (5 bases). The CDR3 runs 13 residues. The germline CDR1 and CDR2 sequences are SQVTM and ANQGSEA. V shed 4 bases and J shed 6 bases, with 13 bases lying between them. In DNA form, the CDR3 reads TGCAGCGTTGTCCCAGGGTTCGCCAATGAGCAGTTCTTC. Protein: CSVVPGFANEQFF.

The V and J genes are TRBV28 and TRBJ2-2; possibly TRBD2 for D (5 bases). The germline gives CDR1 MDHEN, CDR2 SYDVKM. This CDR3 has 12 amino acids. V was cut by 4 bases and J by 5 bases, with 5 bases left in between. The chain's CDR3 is CASSSGTGELFF. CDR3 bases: TGTGCCAGCAGTTCGGGGACCGGGGAGCTGTTTTTT.

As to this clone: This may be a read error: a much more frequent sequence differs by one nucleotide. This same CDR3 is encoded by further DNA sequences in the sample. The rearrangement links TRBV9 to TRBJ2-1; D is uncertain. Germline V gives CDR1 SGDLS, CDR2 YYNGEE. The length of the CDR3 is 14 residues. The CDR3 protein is CASSVQGNYNEQFF. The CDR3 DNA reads TGTGCCAGCAGCGTACAAGGGAACTACAATGAGCAATTCTTC.

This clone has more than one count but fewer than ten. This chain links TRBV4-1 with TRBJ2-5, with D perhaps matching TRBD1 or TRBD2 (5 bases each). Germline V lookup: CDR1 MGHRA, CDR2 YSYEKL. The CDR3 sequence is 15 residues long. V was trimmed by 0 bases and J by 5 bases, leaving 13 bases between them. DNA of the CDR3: TGCGCCAGCAGCCAAGAGCTTCGGGGCGGGGAGACCCAGTACTTC. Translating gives CASSQELRGGETQYF.

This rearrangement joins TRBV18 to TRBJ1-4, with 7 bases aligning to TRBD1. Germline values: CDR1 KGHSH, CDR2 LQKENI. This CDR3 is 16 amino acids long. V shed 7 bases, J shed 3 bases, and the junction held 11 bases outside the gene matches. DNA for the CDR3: TGTGCCAGCTACAGCGGACTCGGACAGGCTAATGAAAAACTGTTTTTT. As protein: CASYSGLGQANEKLFF.

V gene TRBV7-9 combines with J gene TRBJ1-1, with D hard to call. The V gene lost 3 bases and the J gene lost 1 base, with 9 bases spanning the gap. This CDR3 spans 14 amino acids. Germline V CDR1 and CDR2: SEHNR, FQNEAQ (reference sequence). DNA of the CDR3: TGTGCCAGCAGCTTGAGACAATCGAACACTGAAGCTTTCTTT. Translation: CASSLRQSNTEAFF.

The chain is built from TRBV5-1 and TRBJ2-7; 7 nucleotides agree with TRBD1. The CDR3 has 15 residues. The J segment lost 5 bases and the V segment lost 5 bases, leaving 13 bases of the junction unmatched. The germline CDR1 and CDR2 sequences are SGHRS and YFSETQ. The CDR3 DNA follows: TGCGCCAGCAGAGTCGAGGGGGCCTGGAGGAACGAGCAGTACTTC. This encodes CASRVEGAWRNEQYF.